The 17 T cell receptor beta chains listed next were all sequenced from one sample in a study of OX40 agonist ivuxolimab in advanced cancers. The data were produced by immunoSEQ multiplex PCR, yet TCRdb's version contains in-frame clones alone and is incomplete. The repertoire holds some 94,000 clones, with about 96% as singletons. The sample here was CD4+ or CD8+ T cells sorted from blood, taken in a trial of the OX40 agonist ivuxolimab. The receptors stem from an adult with an advanced solid tumor such as melanoma, head and neck, liver or kidney cancer.

This clone was detected only once. The CDR3 loop reads CASSLQRASSYNEQFF. CDR3 nucleotides: TGCGCCAGCAGCCTGCAGCGGGCGAGCTCCTACAATGAGCAGTTCTTC. The chain has TRBV4-3 and TRBJ2-1; TRBD2 is a possible D gene (6 bases). The CDR3 sequence is 16 residues long. Germline V CDR1 and CDR2: LGHNA, YSLEER. Trimming took off 4 bases at V and 0 bases at J, with 13 bases between the two ends.

About this clone itself: The same CDR3 also results from other DNA sequences found in this sample. The chain has TRBV27 and TRBJ2-7; D is possibly TRBD2 (5 bases). CDR3 length: 14 residues. The germline V gene encodes CDR1 MNHEY and CDR2 SMNVEV (reference sequence). Trimming shortened V by 3 bases and J by 0 bases, and 9 bases separated the two germline ends. The CDR3 DNA sequence: TGTGCCAGCAGTTTCGGGGATAGCTCCTACGAGCAGTACTTC. Protein sequence: CASSFGDSSYEQYF.

The DNA of the CDR3 is TGTGCCAGCACCATCAGGACCGGGAACACTGAAGCTTTCTTT. Its protein is CASTIRTGNTEAFF. V usage is TRBV7-3 and J usage is TRBJ1-1; D gene uncertain. CDR3 size: 14 residues. V was shortened by 7 bases and J by 1 base, with 13 bases between the two germline ends. The germline gives CDR1 SGHTA, CDR2 FQGTGA.

This rearrangement joins TRBV7-2 to TRBJ2-1; D might be TRBD2 (6 bases). Trimming shortened V by 5 bases and J by 2 bases, and 13 bases separated the two germline ends. Looked up from germline, CDR1 is SGHTA and CDR2 is FQGNSA. The CDR3 is 15 amino acids. The CDR3 DNA reads TGTGCCAGCAGCCCTCCCGGGACTCCCTACAATGAGCAGTTCTTC. Encoded protein: CASSPPGTPYNEQFF. The full variable domain, in which reference TRBV7-2 and TRBJ2-1 provide the parts outside the CDR3, is GAGVSQSPSNKVTEKGKDVELRCDPISGHTALYWYRQSLGQGLEFLIYFQGNSAPDKSGLPSDRFSAERTGGSVSTLTIQRTQQEDSAVYLCASSPPGTPYNEQFFGPGTRLTVL.

V gene TRBV27 combines with J gene TRBJ2-3; perhaps TRBD2 as D (5 bases). The CDR3 runs 15 residues. Germline V gene data show CDR1 as MNHEY and CDR2 as SMNVEV (reference sequence). Trimming stripped 5 bases from V and 0 bases from J, with 12 bases between. DNA for the CDR3: TGTGCCAGCAGTCCCGGGGATGGCAGCACAGATACGCAGTATTTT. Translation gives CASSPGDGSTDTQYF.

This chain links TRBV27 with TRBJ2-7, with no clear D. Looked up from germline, CDR1 is MNHEY and CDR2 is SMNVEV (reference sequence). The CDR3 runs 13 residues. Trimming took 2 bases from V and 0 from J, leaving 5 bases between them. CDR3 nucleotide sequence: TGTGCCAGCAGTTTAATTCCCTCCTACGAGCAGTACTTC. This gives the protein CASSLIPSYEQYF.

The rearrangement joins TRBV10-1 to TRBJ1-5, with D unclear. The V end lost 0 bases, the J end lost 6 bases, and 3 bases lay between the germline ends. The CDR3 covers 12 residues. Germline V CDR1 and CDR2: WNHNN, SYGVQD (reference sequence). Here the CDR3 reads CASSESSQPQHF. The CDR3 nucleotides are TGCGCCAGCAGTGAGTCTAGTCAGCCCCAGCATTTT.

This chain connects TRBV6-4 to TRBJ1-5; D uncertain. V lost 0 bases, J lost 2 bases, and 11 bases lay in between. This CDR3 region has 16 residues. Germline-derived CDR1 and CDR2 are MRHNA and SNTAGT. The CDR3 here is CASSDSKGWGNQPQHF. CDR3 DNA sequence: TGTGCCAGCAGTGACTCGAAGGGCTGGGGCAATCAGCCCCAGCATTTT.

This clone was picked up one time. The chain links TRBV2 to TRBJ2-7; the D is unclear. The CDR3 sequence is 12 residues long. V lost 3 bases and J 8 bases, leaving 11 bases between the germline ends. Germline loops: CDR1 SNHLY, CDR2 FYNNEI. Here the CDR3 DNA reads TGTGCCAGCAGTGATGTAAGTCTGCAGCAGTACTTC. Residues: CASSDVSLQQYF.

The rearrangement links TRBV15 to TRBJ1-1; D gene unclear. V was cut by 3 bases and J by 3 bases, with 11 bases left in between. CDR1 is LNHNV, CDR2 YYDKDF, per germline (reference sequence). CDR3 length: 14 residues. The CDR3 loop is CATSSVLGYTEAFF. DNA for the CDR3: TGTGCCACCAGCAGCGTCTTGGGCTACACTGAAGCTTTCTTT.

This sequence joins TRBV11-2 and TRBJ1-1; D is uncertain. This CDR3 region has 15 residues. Germline values: CDR1 SGHAT, CDR2 FQNNGV. V was shortened by 0 bases and J by 0 bases, with 8 bases between the two germline ends. The CDR3, as DNA: TGTGCCAGCAGCTTAGAAGCATCATTGAACACTGAAGCTTTCTTT. It encodes CASSLEASLNTEAFF.

V is TRBV19 and J is TRBJ2-2; tentatively, D is TRBD2 (6 bases). Trimming removed 5 bases at V and 1 base at J, with 8 bases between. Germline values: CDR1 LNHDA, CDR2 SQIVND (reference sequence). The CDR3 consists of 14 residues. CDR3 sequence reads: CASSVGLNTGELFF. In DNA form, the CDR3 reads TGTGCCAGTAGTGTGGGACTGAACACCGGGGAGCTGTTTTTT.

The chain has TRBV4-1 and TRBJ2-7, with D possibly matching TRBD2 (5 bases). The CDR3 sequence is 13 residues long. Germline lookup yields CDR1 MGHRA and CDR2 YSYEKL. Trimming stripped 4 bases from V and 6 bases from J, with 13 bases between. CDR3: CASSLGRGTEQYF. CDR3 nucleotide sequence: TGCGCCAGCAGCCTTGGTCGGGGTACCGAGCAGTACTTC.

This chain uses TRBV2 with TRBJ1-2, with 8 bases fitting TRBD1. The CDR3 has 14 residues. Germline CDR1 reads SNHLY; CDR2 reads FYNNEI. V dropped 7 bases and J dropped 2; count of bases not matched to a gene: 6. The CDR3 here is CASKPDRVNYGYTF. The CDR3 nucleotides read TGTGCCAGCAAGCCGGACAGGGTAAACTATGGCTACACCTTC.

The chain joins TRBV5-1 to TRBJ1-5, with unresolved D. V was shortened by 2 bases and J by 0 bases, with 6 bases between the two germline ends. Per germline, CDR1 SGHRS and CDR2 YFSETQ. This CDR3 comprises 14 residues. CDR3 in DNA: TGCGCCAGCAGCTTAGGATCTAGCAATCAGCCCCAGCATTTT. Translating gives CASSLGSSNQPQHF.

The chain carries TRBV5-4 and TRBJ2-2; 7 nucleotides line up with TRBD1. V trimming: 9 bases; J trimming: 7 bases; junction bases outside the gene matches: 12. The germline CDR1 and CDR2 sequences are SGHNT and YYREEE (reference sequence). The CDR3 is made up of 14 amino acids. CDR3 sequence (DNA): TGTGCCACCCTCGACAGGGACGGGGTCGGGGAGCTGTTTTTT. As protein: CATLDRDGVGELFF.

The rearrangement uses TRBV5-6 and TRBJ1-5; 10 positions agree with TRBD1. The germline CDR1 and CDR2 sequences are SGHDT and YYEEEE. Trimming took 2 bases from V and 0 from J; bases not matched to a gene: 8. The CDR3 runs 18 residues. CDR3 bases: TGTGCCAGCAGCTTCCCCGGGACAGGGGTAAATAGCAATCAGCCCCAGCATTTT. Protein sequence: CASSFPGTGVNSNQPQHF.